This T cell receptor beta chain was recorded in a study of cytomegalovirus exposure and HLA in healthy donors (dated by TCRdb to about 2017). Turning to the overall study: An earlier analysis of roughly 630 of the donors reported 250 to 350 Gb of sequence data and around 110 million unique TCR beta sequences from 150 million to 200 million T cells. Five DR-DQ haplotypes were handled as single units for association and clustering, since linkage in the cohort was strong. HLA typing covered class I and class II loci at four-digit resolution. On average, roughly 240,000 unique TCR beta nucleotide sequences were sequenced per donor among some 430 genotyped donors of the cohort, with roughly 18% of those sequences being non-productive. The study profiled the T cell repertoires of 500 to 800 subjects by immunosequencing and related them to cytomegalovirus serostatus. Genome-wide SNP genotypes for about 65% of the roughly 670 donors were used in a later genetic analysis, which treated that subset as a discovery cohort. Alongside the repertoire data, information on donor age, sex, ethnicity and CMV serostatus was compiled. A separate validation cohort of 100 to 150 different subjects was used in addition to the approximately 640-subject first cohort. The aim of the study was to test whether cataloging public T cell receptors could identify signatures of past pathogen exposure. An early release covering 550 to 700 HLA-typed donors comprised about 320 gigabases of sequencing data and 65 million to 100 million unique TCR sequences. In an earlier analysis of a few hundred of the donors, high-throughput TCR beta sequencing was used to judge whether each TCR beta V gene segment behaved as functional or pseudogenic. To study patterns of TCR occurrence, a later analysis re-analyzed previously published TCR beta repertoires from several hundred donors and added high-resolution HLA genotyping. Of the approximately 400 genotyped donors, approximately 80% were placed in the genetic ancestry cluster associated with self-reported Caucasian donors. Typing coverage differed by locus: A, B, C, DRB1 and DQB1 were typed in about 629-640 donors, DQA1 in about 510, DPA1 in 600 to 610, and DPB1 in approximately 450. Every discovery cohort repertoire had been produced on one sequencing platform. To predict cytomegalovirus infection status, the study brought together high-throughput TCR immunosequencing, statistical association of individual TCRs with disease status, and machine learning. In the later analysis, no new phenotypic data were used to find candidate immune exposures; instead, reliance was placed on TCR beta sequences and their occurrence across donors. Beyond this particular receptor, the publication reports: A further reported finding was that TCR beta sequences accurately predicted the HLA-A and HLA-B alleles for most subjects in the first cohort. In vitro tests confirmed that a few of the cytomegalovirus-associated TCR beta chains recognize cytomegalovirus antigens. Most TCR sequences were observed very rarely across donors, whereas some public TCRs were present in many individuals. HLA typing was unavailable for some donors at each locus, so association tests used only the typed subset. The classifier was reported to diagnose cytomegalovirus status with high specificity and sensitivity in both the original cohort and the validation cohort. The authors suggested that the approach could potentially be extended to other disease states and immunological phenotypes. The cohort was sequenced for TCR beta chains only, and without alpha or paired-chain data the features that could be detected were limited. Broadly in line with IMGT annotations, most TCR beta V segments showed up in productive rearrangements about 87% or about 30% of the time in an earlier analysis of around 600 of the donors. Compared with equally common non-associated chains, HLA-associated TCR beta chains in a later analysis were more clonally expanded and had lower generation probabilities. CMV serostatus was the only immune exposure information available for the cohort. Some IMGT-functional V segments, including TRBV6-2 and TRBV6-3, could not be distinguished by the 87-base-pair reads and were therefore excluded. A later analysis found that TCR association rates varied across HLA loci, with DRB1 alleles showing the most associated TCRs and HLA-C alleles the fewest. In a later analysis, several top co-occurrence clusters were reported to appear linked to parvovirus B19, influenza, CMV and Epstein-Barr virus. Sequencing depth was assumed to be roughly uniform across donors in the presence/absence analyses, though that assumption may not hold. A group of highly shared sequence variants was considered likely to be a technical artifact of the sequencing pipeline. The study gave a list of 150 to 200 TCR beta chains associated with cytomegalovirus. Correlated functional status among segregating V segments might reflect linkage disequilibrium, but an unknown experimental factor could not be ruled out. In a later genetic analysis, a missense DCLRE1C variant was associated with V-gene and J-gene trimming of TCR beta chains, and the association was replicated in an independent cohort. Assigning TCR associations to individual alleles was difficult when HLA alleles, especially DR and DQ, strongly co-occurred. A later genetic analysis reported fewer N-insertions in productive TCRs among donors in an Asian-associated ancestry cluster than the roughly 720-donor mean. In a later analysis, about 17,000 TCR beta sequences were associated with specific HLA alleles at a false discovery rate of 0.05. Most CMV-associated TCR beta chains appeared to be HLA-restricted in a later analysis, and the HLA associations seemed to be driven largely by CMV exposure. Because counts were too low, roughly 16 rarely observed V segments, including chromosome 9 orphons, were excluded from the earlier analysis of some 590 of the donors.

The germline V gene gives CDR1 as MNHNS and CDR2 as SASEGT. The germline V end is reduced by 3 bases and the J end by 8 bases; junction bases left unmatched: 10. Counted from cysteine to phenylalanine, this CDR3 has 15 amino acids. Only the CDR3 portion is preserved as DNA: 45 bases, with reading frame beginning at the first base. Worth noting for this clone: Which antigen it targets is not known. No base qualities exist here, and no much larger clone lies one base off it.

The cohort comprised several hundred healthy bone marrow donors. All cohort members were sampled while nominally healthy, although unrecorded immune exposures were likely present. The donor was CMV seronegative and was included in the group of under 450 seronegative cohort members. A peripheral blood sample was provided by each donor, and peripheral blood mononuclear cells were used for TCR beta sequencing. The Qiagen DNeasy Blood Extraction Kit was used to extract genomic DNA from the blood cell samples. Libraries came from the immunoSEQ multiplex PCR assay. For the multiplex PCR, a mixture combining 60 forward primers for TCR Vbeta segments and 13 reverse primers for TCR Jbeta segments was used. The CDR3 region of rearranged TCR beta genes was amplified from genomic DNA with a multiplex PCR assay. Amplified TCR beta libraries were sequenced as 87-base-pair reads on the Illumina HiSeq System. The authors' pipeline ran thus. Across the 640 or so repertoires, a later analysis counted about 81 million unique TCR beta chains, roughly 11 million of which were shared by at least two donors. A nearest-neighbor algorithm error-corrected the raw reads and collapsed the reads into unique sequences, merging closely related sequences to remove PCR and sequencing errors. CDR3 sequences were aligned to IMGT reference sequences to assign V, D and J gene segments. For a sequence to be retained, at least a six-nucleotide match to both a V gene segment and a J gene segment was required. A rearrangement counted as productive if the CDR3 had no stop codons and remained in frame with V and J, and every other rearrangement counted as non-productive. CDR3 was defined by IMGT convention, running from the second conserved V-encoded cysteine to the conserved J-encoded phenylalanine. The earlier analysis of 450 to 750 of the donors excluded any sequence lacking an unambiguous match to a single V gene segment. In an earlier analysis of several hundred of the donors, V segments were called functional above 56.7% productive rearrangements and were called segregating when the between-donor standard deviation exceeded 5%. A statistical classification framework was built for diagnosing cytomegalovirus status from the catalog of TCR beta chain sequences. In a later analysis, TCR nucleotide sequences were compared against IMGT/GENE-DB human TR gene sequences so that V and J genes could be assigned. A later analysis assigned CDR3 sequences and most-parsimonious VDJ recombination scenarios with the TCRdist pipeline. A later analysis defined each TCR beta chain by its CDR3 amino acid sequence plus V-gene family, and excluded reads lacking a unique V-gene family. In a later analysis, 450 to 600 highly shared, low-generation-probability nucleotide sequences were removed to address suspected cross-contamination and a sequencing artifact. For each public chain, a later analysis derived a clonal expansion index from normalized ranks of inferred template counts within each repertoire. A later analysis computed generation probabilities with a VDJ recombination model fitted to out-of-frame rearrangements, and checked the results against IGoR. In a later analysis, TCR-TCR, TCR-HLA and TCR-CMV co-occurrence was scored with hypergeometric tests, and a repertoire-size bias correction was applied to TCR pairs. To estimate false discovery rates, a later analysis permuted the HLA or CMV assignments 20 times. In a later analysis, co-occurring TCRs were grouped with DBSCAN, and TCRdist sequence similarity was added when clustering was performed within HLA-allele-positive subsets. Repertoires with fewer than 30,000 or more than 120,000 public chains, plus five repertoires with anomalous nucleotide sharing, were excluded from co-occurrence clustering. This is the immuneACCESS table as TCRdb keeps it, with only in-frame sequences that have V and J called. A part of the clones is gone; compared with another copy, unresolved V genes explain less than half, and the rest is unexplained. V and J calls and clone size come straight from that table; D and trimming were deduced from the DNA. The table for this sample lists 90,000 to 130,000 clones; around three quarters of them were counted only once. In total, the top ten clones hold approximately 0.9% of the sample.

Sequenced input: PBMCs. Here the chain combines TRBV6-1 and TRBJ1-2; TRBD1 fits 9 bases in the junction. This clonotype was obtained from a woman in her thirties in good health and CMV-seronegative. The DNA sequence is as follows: TGTGCCAGCAGTGAGGGCCGGGACAGGGTAAGAGGCTACACCTTC. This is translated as CASSEGRDRVRGYTF.